A selection of T cell receptor beta chains follows, all from one sample in a study of blood T cell repertoires in COVID-19. Using immunoSEQ multiplex PCR, the repertoire was profiled, and TCRdb retains in-frame clones only, with some absent. This table holds roughly 220,000 clones, roughly 84% found once. Sample: PBMCs or T cells enriched from blood (not recorded which). The source is a woman between 40 and 50 years old who had recovered from COVID-19. CDR3s include the opening cysteine and the closing phenylalanine or tryptophan. The order of the fields is clone size, CDR3 length, D gene, V gene, J gene, CDR3 protein, CDR3 DNA. A D gene is named only where the DNA matches it firmly. Part of the rows lack a size; the others show once, few, many or a class for expanded clones.

abundance: many
len: 14
d_gene: .
v_gene: TRBV3-1/TRBV3-2
j_gene: TRBJ1-4
CDR3aa: CASSPFERGEKLFF
CDR3nt: TGTGCCAGCAGCCCCTTCGAGCGGGGTGAAAAACTGTTTTTT

abundance: .
len: 15
d_gene: TRBD1
v_gene: TRBV10-3
j_gene: TRBJ2-2
CDR3aa: CATRRGLDNTGELFF
CDR3nt: TGTGCCACCAGAAGGGGGCTAGATAACACCGGGGAGCTGTTTTTT

abundance: .
len: 12
d_gene: .
v_gene: TRBV28
j_gene: TRBJ2-1
CDR3aa: CASSYGGNEQFF
CDR3nt: TGTGCCAGCAGTTATGGGGGGAATGAGCAGTTCTTC

abundance: .
len: 17
d_gene: .
v_gene: TRBV28
j_gene: TRBJ1-5
CDR3aa: CASSWPGGGGDHQPQHF
CDR3nt: TGTGCCAGCAGTTGGCCGGGAGGGGGAGGCGACCATCAGCCCCAGCATTTT

abundance: .
len: 14
d_gene: .
v_gene: TRBV11-2
j_gene: TRBJ2-5
CDR3aa: CASSLQTRWETQYF
CDR3nt: TGTGCCAGCAGCTTACAAACGCGCTGGGAGACCCAGTACTTC

abundance: .
len: 13
d_gene: .
v_gene: TRBV2
j_gene: TRBJ2-1
CDR3aa: CASSLLGYNEQFF
CDR3nt: TGTGCCAGCAGCTTACTAGGCTACAATGAGCAGTTCTTC

abundance: .
len: 15
d_gene: TRBD2
v_gene: TRBV7-6
j_gene: TRBJ2-1
CDR3aa: CASSSTSGSYNEQFF
CDR3nt: TGTGCCAGCAGCAGTACTAGCGGGAGTTACAATGAGCAGTTCTTC

abundance: .
len: 15
d_gene: .
v_gene: TRBV5-1
j_gene: TRBJ2-1
CDR3aa: CASGVGLAKGNEQFF
CDR3nt: TGCGCCAGCGGGGTGGGGCTAGCGAAGGGCAATGAGCAGTTCTTC

abundance: .
len: 11
d_gene: .
v_gene: TRBV3-1/TRBV3-2
j_gene: TRBJ1-2
CDR3aa: CASSPPGGYTF
CDR3nt: TGTGCCAGCAGCCCACCAGGTGGCTACACCTTC

abundance: .
len: 16
d_gene: .
v_gene: TRBV5-1
j_gene: TRBJ1-3
CDR3aa: CASSVGWFGSGNTIYF
CDR3nt: TGCGCCAGCAGCGTCGGGTGGTTCGGCTCTGGAAACACCATATATTTT

abundance: .
len: 15
d_gene: TRBD2
v_gene: TRBV27
j_gene: TRBJ2-7
CDR3aa: CASAPTSGTAYEQYF
CDR3nt: TGTGCCAGCGCACCGACTAGCGGTACCGCCTACGAGCAGTACTTC

abundance: .
len: 15
d_gene: .
v_gene: TRBV28
j_gene: TRBJ2-3
CDR3aa: CASSLSTQGRDTQYF
CDR3nt: TGTGCCAGCAGTTTATCGACCCAGGGTAGAGATACGCAGTATTTT

abundance: .
len: 16
d_gene: TRBD2
v_gene: TRBV7-9
j_gene: TRBJ2-3
CDR3aa: CASSLPRTSRTDTQYF
CDR3nt: TGTGCCAGCAGCTTACCCCGGACTAGCCGCACAGATACGCAGTATTTT

abundance: .
len: 13
d_gene: .
v_gene: TRBV3-1/TRBV3-2
j_gene: TRBJ2-3
CDR3aa: CASSEDCTDTQYF
CDR3nt: TGTGCCAGCAGCGAGGACTGCACAGATACGCAGTATTTT

abundance: .
len: 13
d_gene: TRBD1
v_gene: TRBV10-3
j_gene: TRBJ1-2
CDR3aa: CAMNRGANYGYTF
CDR3nt: TGTGCCATGAACAGGGGAGCTAACTATGGCTACACCTTC

abundance: .
len: 13
d_gene: .
v_gene: TRBV5-6
j_gene: TRBJ2-1
CDR3aa: CASSQVGEGDLFF
CDR3nt: TGTGCCAGCAGCCAGGTAGGGGAAGGTGATTTGTTCTTC

abundance: .
len: 13
d_gene: .
v_gene: TRBV25-1
j_gene: TRBJ1-1
CDR3aa: CASSLRGNTEAFF
CDR3nt: TGTGCCAGCAGTCTTCGGGGGAACACTGAAGCTTTCTTT

abundance: .
len: 12
d_gene: .
v_gene: TRBV5-1
j_gene: TRBJ2-5
CDR3aa: CASSQNSETQYF
CDR3nt: TGCGCCAGCAGCCAGAACAGCGAGACCCAGTACTTC

abundance: .
len: 11
d_gene: .
v_gene: TRBV20-1
j_gene: TRBJ1-1
CDR3aa: CSPSSEFEAFF
CDR3nt: TGCAGTCCCTCCTCTGAGTTTGAAGCTTTCTTT

abundance: few
len: 16
d_gene: TRBD1
v_gene: TRBV11-2
j_gene: TRBJ2-1
CDR3aa: CASSLGSGTGWNEQFF
CDR3nt: TGTGCCAGCAGCTTAGGTTCCGGGACAGGATGGAATGAGCAGTTCTTC

abundance: few
len: 13
d_gene: .
v_gene: TRBV19
j_gene: TRBJ1-5
CDR3aa: CASSIDRFAPQHF
CDR3nt: TGTGCCAGTAGTATAGATCGGTTTGCGCCCCAGCATTTT

abundance: .
len: 13
d_gene: .
v_gene: TRBV2
j_gene: TRBJ1-6
CDR3aa: CASSESLYSPLHF
CDR3nt: TGTGCCAGCAGTGAATCCCTATATTCACCCCTCCACTTT

abundance: once
len: 14
d_gene: .
v_gene: TRBV11-2
j_gene: TRBJ1-1
CDR3aa: CASSLEWANTEAFF
CDR3nt: TGTGCCAGCAGCTTAGAGTGGGCTAACACTGAAGCTTTCTTT

abundance: .
len: 15
d_gene: TRBD2
v_gene: TRBV6-5
j_gene: TRBJ2-3
CDR3aa: CASSRLAGSTDTQYF
CDR3nt: TGTGCCAGCAGCCGACTAGCGGGTTCCACAGATACGCAGTATTTT

abundance: .
len: 14
d_gene: .
v_gene: TRBV18
j_gene: TRBJ2-5
CDR3aa: CASSLNTGEETQYF
CDR3nt: TGTGCCAGCTCACTCAATACAGGCGAGGAGACCCAGTACTTC

abundance: once
len: 14
d_gene: .
v_gene: TRBV19
j_gene: TRBJ2-3
CDR3aa: CASSGADHTDTQYF
CDR3nt: TGTGCCAGTAGTGGGGCGGACCACACAGATACGCAGTATTTT

abundance: .
len: 18
d_gene: TRBD2
v_gene: TRBV7-2
j_gene: TRBJ2-5
CDR3aa: CASSSPGLAGVYAETQYF
CDR3nt: TGTGCCAGCAGCTCCCCGGGACTAGCGGGAGTGTATGCAGAGACCCAGTACTTC

abundance: .
len: 17
d_gene: TRBD2
v_gene: TRBV9
j_gene: TRBJ2-1
CDR3aa: CASSVDGTSGLYNEQFF
CDR3nt: TGTGCCAGCAGCGTAGATGGGACTAGCGGCTTATACAATGAGCAGTTCTTC

abundance: .
len: 16
d_gene: TRBD2
v_gene: TRBV5-6
j_gene: TRBJ2-5
CDR3aa: CASSPGLAGGKETQYF
CDR3nt: TGTGCCAGCAGCCCTGGACTAGCGGGAGGGAAAGAGACCCAGTACTTC

abundance: .
len: 16
d_gene: TRBD2
v_gene: TRBV9
j_gene: TRBJ2-5
CDR3aa: CASSVLLAGGLQTQYF
CDR3nt: TGTGCCAGCAGCGTATTGCTAGCGGGAGGGTTGCAGACCCAGTACTTC

abundance: .
len: 14
d_gene: TRBD1
v_gene: TRBV18
j_gene: TRBJ1-1
CDR3aa: CASSDRDWNTEAFF
CDR3nt: TGTGCCAGCTCAGACAGGGATTGGAACACTGAAGCTTTCTTT

abundance: .
len: 14
d_gene: .
v_gene: TRBV5-1
j_gene: TRBJ2-7
CDR3aa: CASSLDRSIYEQYF
CDR3nt: TGCGCCAGCAGCTTGGACAGATCTATCTACGAGCAGTACTTC

abundance: few
len: 15
d_gene: TRBD2
v_gene: TRBV9
j_gene: TRBJ2-2
CDR3aa: CASSALAGESGELFF
CDR3nt: TGTGCCAGCAGCGCCCTAGCGGGAGAATCCGGGGAGCTGTTTTTT

abundance: .
len: 15
d_gene: .
v_gene: TRBV18
j_gene: TRBJ2-1
CDR3aa: CASSYPRGTYNEQFF
CDR3nt: TGTGCCAGCTCATACCCCAGGGGCACCTACAATGAGCAGTTCTTC

abundance: .
len: 18
d_gene: TRBD1
v_gene: TRBV27
j_gene: TRBJ2-3
CDR3aa: CASRNPGQGAWGTDTQYF
CDR3nt: TGTGCCAGCAGGAATCCGGGACAGGGGGCTTGGGGCACAGATACGCAGTATTTT

abundance: .
len: 15
d_gene: .
v_gene: TRBV11-3
j_gene: TRBJ1-1
CDR3aa: CASSSLLRGSSEAFF
CDR3nt: TGTGCCAGCAGCAGCCTCCTGAGGGGGAGTAGTGAAGCTTTCTTT

abundance: .
len: 11
d_gene: .
v_gene: TRBV6-5
j_gene: TRBJ1-1
CDR3aa: CASSAGTMAFF
CDR3nt: TGTGCCAGCAGCGCCGGGACAATGGCTTTCTTT

abundance: .
len: 13
d_gene: .
v_gene: TRBV9
j_gene: TRBJ1-6
CDR3aa: CASSATGNSPLHF
CDR3nt: TGTGCCAGCAGCGCCACAGGGAATTCACCCCTCCACTTT

abundance: .
len: 14
d_gene: .
v_gene: TRBV29-1
j_gene: TRBJ1-5
CDR3aa: CSVTQGLSNQPQHF
CDR3nt: TGCAGCGTTACCCAGGGATTAAGCAATCAGCCCCAGCATTTT

abundance: .
len: 13
d_gene: TRBD1
v_gene: TRBV3-1/TRBV3-2
j_gene: TRBJ1-1
CDR3aa: CASSATGFTEAFF
CDR3nt: TGTGCCAGCAGCGCGACAGGGTTCACTGAAGCTTTCTTT

abundance: .
len: 13
d_gene: .
v_gene: TRBV30
j_gene: TRBJ1-1
CDR3aa: CAWRAGGNTEAFF
CDR3nt: TGTGCCTGGAGGGCAGGAGGGAACACTGAAGCTTTCTTT

abundance: .
len: 14
d_gene: .
v_gene: TRBV7-8
j_gene: TRBJ2-5
CDR3aa: CASSLQTGEETQYF
CDR3nt: TGTGCCAGCAGCTTACAGACAGGTGAAGAGACCCAGTACTTC

abundance: .
len: 13
d_gene: .
v_gene: TRBV27
j_gene: TRBJ1-2
CDR3aa: CASSLSGSTHYTF
CDR3nt: TGTGCCAGCAGTTTATCAGGGAGTACCCACTACACCTTC

abundance: .
len: 15
d_gene: TRBD2
v_gene: TRBV5-1
j_gene: TRBJ2-5
CDR3aa: CASSSSGRPPETQYF
CDR3nt: TGCGCCAGCAGCTCTAGCGGGAGGCCTCCCGAGACCCAGTACTTC

abundance: .
len: 16
d_gene: TRBD1
v_gene: TRBV25-1
j_gene: TRBJ1-6
CDR3aa: CASRNPTGGANSPLHF
CDR3nt: TGTGCCAGCAGAAACCCGACAGGGGGCGCGAATTCACCCCTCCACTTT

abundance: .
len: 14
d_gene: .
v_gene: TRBV28
j_gene: TRBJ2-7
CDR3aa: CASSLQGLNYEQYF
CDR3nt: TGTGCCAGCAGTCTCCAGGGGTTGAACTACGAGCAGTACTTC

abundance: .
len: 16
d_gene: .
v_gene: TRBV5-6
j_gene: TRBJ1-1
CDR3aa: CASSLMMRGMNTEAFF
CDR3nt: TGTGCCAGCAGCTTGATGATGCGGGGAATGAACACTGAAGCTTTCTTT

abundance: .
len: 16
d_gene: TRBD2
v_gene: TRBV15
j_gene: TRBJ2-1
CDR3aa: CATSRDGWGGRNEQFF
CDR3nt: TGTGCCACCAGCAGAGATGGGTGGGGAGGGAGGAATGAGCAGTTCTTC

abundance: .
len: 15
d_gene: .
v_gene: TRBV5-1
j_gene: TRBJ1-1
CDR3aa: CASSLAQEWDTEAFF
CDR3nt: TGCGCCAGCAGCTTGGCCCAGGAATGGGACACTGAAGCTTTCTTT

abundance: .
len: 14
d_gene: TRBD1
v_gene: TRBV7-2
j_gene: TRBJ1-6
CDR3aa: CASSQGTANSPLHF
CDR3nt: TGTGCCAGCAGCCAAGGGACAGCTAATTCACCCCTCCACTTT

abundance: .
len: 13
d_gene: TRBD2
v_gene: TRBV5-4
j_gene: TRBJ2-1
CDR3aa: CASRKVGREGEFF
CDR3nt: TGTGCCAGCAGAAAAGTCGGGCGGGAGGGCGAGTTCTTC

abundance: .
len: 12
d_gene: .
v_gene: TRBV28
j_gene: TRBJ1-2
CDR3aa: CASTQSRVGYTF
CDR3nt: TGTGCCAGCACCCAATCCAGGGTCGGCTACACCTTC